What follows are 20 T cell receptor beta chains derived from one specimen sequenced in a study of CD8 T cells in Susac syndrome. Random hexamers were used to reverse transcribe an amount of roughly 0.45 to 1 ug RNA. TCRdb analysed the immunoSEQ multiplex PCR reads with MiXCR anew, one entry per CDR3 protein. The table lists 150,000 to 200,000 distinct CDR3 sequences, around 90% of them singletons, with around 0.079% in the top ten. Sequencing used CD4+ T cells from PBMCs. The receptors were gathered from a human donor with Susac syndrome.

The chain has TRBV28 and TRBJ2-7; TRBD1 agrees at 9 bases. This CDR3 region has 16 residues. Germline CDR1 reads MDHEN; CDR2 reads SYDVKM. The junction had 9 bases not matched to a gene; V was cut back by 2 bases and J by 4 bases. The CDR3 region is CASSLRFWTGDYEQYF. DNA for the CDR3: TGTGCCAGCAGTTTAAGGTTCTGGACAGGGGATTACGAGCAGTACTTC.

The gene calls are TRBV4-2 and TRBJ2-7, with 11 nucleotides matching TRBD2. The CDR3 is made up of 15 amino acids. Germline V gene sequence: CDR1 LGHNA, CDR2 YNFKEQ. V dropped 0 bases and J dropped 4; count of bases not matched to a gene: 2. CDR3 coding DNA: TGTGCCAGCAGCCAAGAAATAGCGGGGGGGTACGAGCAGTACTTC. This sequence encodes CASSQEIAGGYEQYF.

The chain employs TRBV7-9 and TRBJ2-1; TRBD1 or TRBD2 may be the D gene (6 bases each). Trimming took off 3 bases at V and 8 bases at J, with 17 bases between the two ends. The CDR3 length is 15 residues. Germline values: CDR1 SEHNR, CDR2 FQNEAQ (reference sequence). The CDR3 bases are TGTGCCAGCAGCTTGCGGACAAGGGGGGCCCATGAGCAGTTCTTC. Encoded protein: CASSLRTRGAHEQFF.

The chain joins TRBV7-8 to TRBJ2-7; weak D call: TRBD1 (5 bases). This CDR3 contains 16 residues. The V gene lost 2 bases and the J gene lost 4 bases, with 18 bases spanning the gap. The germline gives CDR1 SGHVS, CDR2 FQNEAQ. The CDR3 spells CASSLYAKRGLYEQYF. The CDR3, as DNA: TGTGCCAGCAGCTTATATGCGAAAAGGGGTTTGTACGAGCAGTACTTC.

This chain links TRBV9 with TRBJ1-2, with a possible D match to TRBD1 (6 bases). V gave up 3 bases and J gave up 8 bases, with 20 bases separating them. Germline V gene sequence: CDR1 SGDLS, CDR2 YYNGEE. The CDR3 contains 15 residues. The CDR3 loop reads CASSADGGLARGYTF. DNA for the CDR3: TGTGCCAGCAGCGCAGACGGGGGCCTGGCGCGGGGCTACACCTTC.

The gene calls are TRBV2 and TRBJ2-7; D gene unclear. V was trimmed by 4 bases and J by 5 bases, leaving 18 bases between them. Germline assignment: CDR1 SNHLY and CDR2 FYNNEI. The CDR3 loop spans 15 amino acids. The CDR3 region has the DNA TGTGCCAGCAGTGTTTTAGTGGCCGCCCAGGACGAGCAGTACTTC. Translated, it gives CASSVLVAAQDEQYF.

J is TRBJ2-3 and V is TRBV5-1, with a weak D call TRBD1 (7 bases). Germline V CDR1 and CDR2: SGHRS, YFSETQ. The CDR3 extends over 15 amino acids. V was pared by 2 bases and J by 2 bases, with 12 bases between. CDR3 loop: CASSFGGGTTDTQYF. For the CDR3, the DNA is TGCGCCAGCAGCTTTGGAGGGGGCACCACAGATACGCAGTATTTT.

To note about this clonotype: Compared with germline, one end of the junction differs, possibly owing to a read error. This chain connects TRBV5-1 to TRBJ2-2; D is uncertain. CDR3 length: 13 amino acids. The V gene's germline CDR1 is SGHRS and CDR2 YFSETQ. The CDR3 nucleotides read TGCGCCAGCCGCTTGCCAGACACCGGGGAGCTGTTTTTT. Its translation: CASRLPDTGELFF. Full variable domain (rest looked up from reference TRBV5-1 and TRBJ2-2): KAGVTQTPRYLIKTRGQQVTLSCSPISGHRSVSWYQQTPGQGLQFLFEYFSETQRNKGNFPGRFSGRQFSNSRSEMNVSTLELGDSALYLCASRLPDTGELFFGEGSRLTVL.

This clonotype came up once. CDR3: CASSEREITDTQYF. The CDR3, as DNA: TGTGCCAGCAGTGAGCGGGAGATCACAGATACGCAGTATTTT. This chain uses TRBV2 with TRBJ2-3, with 7 bases that match TRBD2. The CDR3 has 14 amino acids. CDR1 SNHLY and CDR2 FYNNEI come from the germline V gene. V lost 3 bases to trimming and J lost 2 bases; unmatched junction nucleotides: 2. Full variable domain (rest looked up from reference TRBV2 and TRBJ2-3): EPEVTQTPSHQVTQMGQEVILRCVPISNHLYFYWYRQILGQKVEFLVSFYNNEISEKSEIFDDQFSVERPDGSNFTLKIRSTKLEDSAMYFCASSEREITDTQYFGPGTRLTVL.

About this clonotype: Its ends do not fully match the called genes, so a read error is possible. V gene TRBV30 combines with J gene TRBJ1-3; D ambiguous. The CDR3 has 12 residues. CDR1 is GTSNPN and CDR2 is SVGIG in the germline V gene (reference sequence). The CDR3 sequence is CAWSYSGNTTYF. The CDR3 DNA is TGTGCCTGGAGCTACTCTGGAAACACCACATATTTT.

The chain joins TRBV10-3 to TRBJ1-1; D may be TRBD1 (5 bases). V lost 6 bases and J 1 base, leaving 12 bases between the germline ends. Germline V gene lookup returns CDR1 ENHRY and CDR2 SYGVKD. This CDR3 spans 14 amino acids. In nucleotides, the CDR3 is TGTGCCATCAGCCTGGAGGGACCGAACACTGAAGCTTTCTTT. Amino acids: CAISLEGPNTEAFF.

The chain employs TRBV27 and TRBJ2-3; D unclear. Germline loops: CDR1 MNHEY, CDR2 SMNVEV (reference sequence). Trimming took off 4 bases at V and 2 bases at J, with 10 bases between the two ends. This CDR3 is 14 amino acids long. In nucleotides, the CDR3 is TGTGCCAGCAGTTCTAGGACCACCACAGATACGCAGTATTTT. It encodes CASSSRTTTDTQYF.

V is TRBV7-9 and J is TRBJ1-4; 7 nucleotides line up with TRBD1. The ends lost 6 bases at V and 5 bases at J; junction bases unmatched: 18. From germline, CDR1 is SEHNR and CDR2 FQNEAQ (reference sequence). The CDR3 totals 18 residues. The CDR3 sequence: CASSQAPGQSTGNEKLFF. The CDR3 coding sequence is TGTGCCAGCAGTCAGGCCCCGGGACAGTCCACTGGAAATGAAAAACTGTTTTTT. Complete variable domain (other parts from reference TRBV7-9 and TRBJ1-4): DTGVSQNPRHKITKRGQNVTFRCDPISEHNRLYWYRQTLGQGPEFLTYFQNEAQLEKSRLLSDRFSAERPKGSFSTLEIQRTEQGDSAMYLCASSQAPGQSTGNEKLFFGSGTQLSVL.

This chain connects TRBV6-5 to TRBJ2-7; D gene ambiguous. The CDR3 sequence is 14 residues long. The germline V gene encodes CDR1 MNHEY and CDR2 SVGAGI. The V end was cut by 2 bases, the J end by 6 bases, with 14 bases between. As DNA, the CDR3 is TGTGCCAGCAGTTACGTTCACGACCCTCTCGAGCAGTACTTC. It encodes CASSYVHDPLEQYF.

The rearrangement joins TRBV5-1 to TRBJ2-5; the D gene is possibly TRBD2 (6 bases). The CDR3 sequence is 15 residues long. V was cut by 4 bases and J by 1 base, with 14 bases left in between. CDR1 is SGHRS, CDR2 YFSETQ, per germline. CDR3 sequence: CASSEAWGVQETQYF. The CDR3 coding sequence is TGCGCCAGCAGCGAAGCTTGGGGGGTCCAAGAGACCCAGTACTTC.

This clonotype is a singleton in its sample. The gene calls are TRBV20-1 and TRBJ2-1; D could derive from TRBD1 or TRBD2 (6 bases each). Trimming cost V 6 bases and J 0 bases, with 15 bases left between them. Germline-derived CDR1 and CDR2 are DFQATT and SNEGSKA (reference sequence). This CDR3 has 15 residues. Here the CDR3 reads CSAKTGASSYNEQFF. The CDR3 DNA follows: TGCAGTGCCAAAACGGGGGCTTCCTCCTACAATGAGCAGTTCTTC.

CDR3 coding DNA: TGTGCCAGCAGCGTCAACCCGGGGGCCTACGAGCAGTACTTC. It yields the protein CASSVNPGAYEQYF. The chain is built from TRBV9 and TRBJ2-7; D is possibly TRBD2 (6 bases). Germline V lookup: CDR1 SGDLS, CDR2 YYNGEE. V dropped 2 bases and J dropped 2 bases, with 11 bases sitting between them. This CDR3 spans 14 amino acids. Together with reference TRBV9 and TRBJ2-7, the CDR3 gives the full variable domain: DSGVTQTPKHLITATGQRVTLRCSPRSGDLSVYWYQQSLDQGLQFLIQYYNGEERAKGNILERFSAQQFPDLHSELNLSSLELGDSALYFCASSVNPGAYEQYFGPGTRLTVT.

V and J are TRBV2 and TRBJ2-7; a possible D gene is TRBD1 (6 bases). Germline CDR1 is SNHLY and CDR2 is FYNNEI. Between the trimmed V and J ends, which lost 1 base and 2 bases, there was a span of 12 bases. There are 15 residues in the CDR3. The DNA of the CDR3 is TGTGCCAGCAGTGAAGGCTCCAGGGGCCCCTACGAGCAGTACTTC. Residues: CASSEGSRGPYEQYF.

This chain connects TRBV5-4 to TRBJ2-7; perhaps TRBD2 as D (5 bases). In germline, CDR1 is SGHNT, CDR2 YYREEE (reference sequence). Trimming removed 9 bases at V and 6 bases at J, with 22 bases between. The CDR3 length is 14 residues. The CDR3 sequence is CATNIRGTKSEQYF. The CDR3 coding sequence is TGTGCCACCAACATCCGGGGTACCAAGTCCGAGCAGTACTTC.

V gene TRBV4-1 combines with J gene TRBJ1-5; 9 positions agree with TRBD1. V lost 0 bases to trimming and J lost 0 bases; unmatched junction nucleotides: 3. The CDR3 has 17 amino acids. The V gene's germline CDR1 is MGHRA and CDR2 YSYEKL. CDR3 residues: CASSQDPGQGSNQPQHF. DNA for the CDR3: TGCGCCAGCAGCCAAGATCCGGGACAGGGTAGCAATCAGCCCCAGCATTTT.